What follows is one T cell receptor beta chain and its context. Authors' processing steps: Estimation of nucleated cell counts relied on the amplification of reference gene primers. Assay used: immunoSEQ multiplex PCR; TCRdb lists only in-frame clones, some missing. V, J and clone size reflect that table, while D and trimming were determined from the DNA. Among about 150,000 clones listed, around 83% were seen once. This sample stems from a study of blood T cell repertoires in COVID-19. Study as a whole: Both acute and convalescent COVID-19 samples were obtained from the United States, Italy and Spain. The analysed material was cDNA or gDNA that came from T cells, B-cell-depleted T cells, or PBMCs.

The CDR3 contains 13 residues. Germline values: CDR1 LNHDA, CDR2 SQIVND (reference sequence). The V and J ends lost 4 bases and 4 bases respectively, with 8 bases between them. The sequence was obtained from an elderly woman with acute or convalescent COVID-19. The sequencing sample was made of peripheral blood. The V and J genes are TRBV19 and TRBJ1-5; no clear D. The CDR3 DNA is TGTGCCAGTAGTAGGAGGGAAAATCAGCCCCAGCATTTT. Translated, it gives CASSRRENQPQHF. The full variable domain, rest sourced from reference TRBV19 and TRBJ1-5, is DGGITQSPKYLFRKEGQNVTLSCEQNLNHDAMYWYRQDPGQGLRLIYYSQIVNDFQKGDIAEGYSVSREKKESFPLTVTSAQKNPTAFYLCASSRRENQPQHFGDGTRLSIL.